Listed below are T cell receptor beta chains from one sample, sequenced in a study of neurological immune-mediated disorders. TCRdb called the 5' RACE reads again in MiXCR, with one record for every CDR3 protein. This table holds roughly 38,000 distinct CDR3 sequences, around 2.5% found once. The source material was PBMCs. Every receptor here comes from a man in his thirties or forties with multiple sclerosis. CDR3s include the opening cysteine and the closing phenylalanine or tryptophan.

v_call	j_call	cdr3_aa
TRBV20-1	TRBJ2-2	CSAVRTGNTGELFF
TRBV12-3/TRBV12-4	TRBJ2-5	CASSLRPTGGETQYF
TRBV7-9	TRBJ2-5	CASSLRLMADQETQYF
TRBV12-3/TRBV12-4	TRBJ1-5	CASSPPGNQPQHF
TRBV5-5	TRBJ2-3	CASSVGQGPGTDTQYF
TRBV5-1	TRBJ2-7	CASSLSQGPSEQYF
TRBV7-2	TRBJ1-2	CASSFGGQGDYGYTF
TRBV9	TRBJ2-5	CASSVRSGTSEETQYF
TRBV7-6	TRBJ2-7	CASSAQGEEQYF
TRBV12-3/TRBV12-4	TRBJ2-1	CASSPRDVGYNEQFF
TRBV2	TRBJ2-5	CASSKPVATQETQYF
TRBV7-9	TRBJ1-6	CASSTWDRGFYNSPLHF
TRBV6-4	TRBJ1-1	CASSIDRDTEAFF
TRBV14	TRBJ2-5	CASSPSLSSQETQYF
TRBV6-1	TRBJ2-2	CASTSDYNTGELFF
TRBV15	TRBJ2-7	CATSRTGIHEQYF
TRBV4-1	TRBJ2-5	CASSLRQVEETQYF
TRBV6-6	TRBJ1-3	CASSFRDSSIYF
TRBV20-1	TRBJ1-1	CSAPENTEAFF
TRBV5-1	TRBJ2-5	CASTNRQGTETQYF
TRBV12-3/TRBV12-4	TRBJ1-2	CASRLGLGYGYTF
TRBV27	TRBJ2-7	CASSFGTSGKYEQYF
TRBV7-2	TRBJ2-5	CASRGTSGTRETQYF
TRBV6-1	TRBJ2-6	CASSETGVFSGANVLTF
TRBV5-1	TRBJ2-5	CASSLPQETQYF
TRBV7-2	TRBJ2-7	CASSSLKGGYEQYF
TRBV20-1	TRBJ1-2	CSALGLGSHRLDYGYTF
TRBV20-1	TRBJ2-3	CSASQGGTDTQYF